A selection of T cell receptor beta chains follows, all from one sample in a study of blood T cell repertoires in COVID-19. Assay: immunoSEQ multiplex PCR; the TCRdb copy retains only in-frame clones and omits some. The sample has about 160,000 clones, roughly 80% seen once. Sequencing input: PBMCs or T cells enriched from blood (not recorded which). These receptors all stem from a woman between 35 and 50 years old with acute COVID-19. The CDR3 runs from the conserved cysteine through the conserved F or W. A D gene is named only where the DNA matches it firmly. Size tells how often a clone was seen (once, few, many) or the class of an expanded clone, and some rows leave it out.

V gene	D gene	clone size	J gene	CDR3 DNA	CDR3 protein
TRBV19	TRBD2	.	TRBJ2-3	TGTGCCAGTAGTAAGGGACTAGGGAATACGCAGTATTTT	CASSKGLGNTQYF
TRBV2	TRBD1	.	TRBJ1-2	TGTGCCAGCAGGCTTTCCGGGACAGAGCGAGGCTACACCTTC	CASRLSGTERGYTF
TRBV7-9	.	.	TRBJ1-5	TGTGCCAGCAGCTCCGCCACACAGGGTGTGGATCAGCCCCAGCATTTT	CASSSATQGVDQPQHF
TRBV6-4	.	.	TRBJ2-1	TGTGCCAGCAGTGACTCAGCGTCGTCGCATGAGCAGTTCTTC	CASSDSASSHEQFF
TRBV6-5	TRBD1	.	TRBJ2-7	TGTGCCAGCAGTTTAACCGGGACAGGGTTTCTCGAGCAGTACTTC	CASSLTGTGFLEQYF
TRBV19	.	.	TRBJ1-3	TGTGCCAGTAGTCCCAACCGGGACATTCCCTCTGGAAACACCATATATTTT	CASSPNRDIPSGNTIYF
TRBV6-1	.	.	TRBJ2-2	TGTGCCAGCAGTGAAGGAATGGGACACCTCACCGGGGAGCTGTTTTTT	CASSEGMGHLTGELFF
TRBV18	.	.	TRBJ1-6	TGTGCCAGCTCACCAAACTACCAAGCGGCGGGCTCACCCCTCCACTTT	CASSPNYQAAGSPLHF
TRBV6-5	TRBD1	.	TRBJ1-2	TGTGCCAGCAGCTACGGACAGGGGGCGTCCTCTGATGGCTACACCTTC	CASSYGQGASSDGYTF
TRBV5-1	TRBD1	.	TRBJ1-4	TGCGCCAGCAGCTTGGAACAGGGGGCTAATGAAAAACTGTTTTTT	CASSLEQGANEKLFF
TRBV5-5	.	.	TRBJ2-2	TGTGCCAGCAGCTCCTTGCCGAGGACAGAGAACACCGGGGAGCTGTTTTTT	CASSSLPRTENTGELFF
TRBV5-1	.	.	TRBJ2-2	TGCGCCAGCAGCTCTCAGGGGCGTACGAACACCGGGGAGCTGTTTTTT	CASSSQGRTNTGELFF
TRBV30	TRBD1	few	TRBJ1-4	TGTGCCTGGCGCGACAGGGCTAATGAAAAACTGTTTTTT	CAWRDRANEKLFF
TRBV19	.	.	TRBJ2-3	TGTGCCAGTAGTTACTTGGCGGGACCAACCACAGATACGCAGTATTTT	CASSYLAGPTTDTQYF
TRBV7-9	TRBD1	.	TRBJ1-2	TGTGCCAGCAGCTTGGACCTGGACAGGCGGAACTATGGCTACACCTTC	CASSLDLDRRNYGYTF
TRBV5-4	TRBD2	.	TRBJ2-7	TGTGCCAGCAGCCCTTCCGGGACTACTCACGAGCAGTACTTC	CASSPSGTTHEQYF
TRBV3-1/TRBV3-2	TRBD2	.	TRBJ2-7	TGTGCCAGCAGCCAGGGTCCCGGACTAGCGGTCTTGTACGAGCAGTACTTC	CASSQGPGLAVLYEQYF
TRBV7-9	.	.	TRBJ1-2	TGTGCCAGCAGCTTAGCGGGGGGAATTGATGGCTACACCTTC	CASSLAGGIDGYTF
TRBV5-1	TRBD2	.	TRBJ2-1	TGCGCCAGTTCTCCCCTAGCGGGGTTCAATGAGCAGTTCTTC	CASSPLAGFNEQFF
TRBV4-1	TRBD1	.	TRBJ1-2	TGCGCCAGCAGCCAAGGACAGGGCGTGGGCTACACCTTC	CASSQGQGVGYTF
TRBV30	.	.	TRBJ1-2	TGTGCCTGGAGTGTGGGGCAGGAGTACTATGGCTACACCTTC	CAWSVGQEYYGYTF
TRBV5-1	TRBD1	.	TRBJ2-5	TGCGCCAGCAGCCGGACAGGGGAGGGTAGGGAGACCCAGTACTTC	CASSRTGEGRETQYF
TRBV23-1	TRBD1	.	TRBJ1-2	TGCGCCAGCTCCCAGGACAGGCATAACTATGGCTACACCTTC	CASSQDRHNYGYTF
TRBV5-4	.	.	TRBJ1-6	TGTGCCAGCAGCTCCGGGACATCTTCCTATAATTCACCCCTCCACTTT	CASSSGTSSYNSPLHF
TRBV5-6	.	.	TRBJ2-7	TGTGCCAGCAGTTTTAGTGGGGCTCACGAGCAGTACTTC	CASSFSGAHEQYF
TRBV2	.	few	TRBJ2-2	TGTGCCAGCAGTGAACTCGGCAGGGGCACCGGGGAGCTGTTTTTT	CASSELGRGTGELFF
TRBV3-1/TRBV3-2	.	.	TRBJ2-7	TGTGCCAGCAGCCAGGCCCAGGGGCGCAGGTACGAGCAGTACTTC	CASSQAQGRRYEQYF
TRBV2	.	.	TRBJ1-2	TGTGCCAGCAGACAGGGCGTCTATGGCTACACCTTC	CASRQGVYGYTF
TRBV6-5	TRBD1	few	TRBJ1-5	TGTGCCAGCAGGAGAGGGGGCCGGGGACAGCCCCAGCATTTT	CASRRGGRGQPQHF
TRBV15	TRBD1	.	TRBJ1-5	TGTGCCACCAGCAGAGTCCCGGGACAGGGAACTTGGCTGGATCAGCCCCAGCATTTT	CATSRVPGQGTWLDQPQHF
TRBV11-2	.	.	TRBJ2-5	TGTGCCAGCAGCTTGGCCTCGACGGGAGCCCCCCAAGAGACCCAGTACTTC	CASSLASTGAPQETQYF
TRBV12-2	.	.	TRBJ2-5	TGTGCAAGTCGCTTGTGCTGCGGGACGGACCCGTGCGACCAAGAGACCCAGTACTTC	CASRLCCGTDPCDQETQYF
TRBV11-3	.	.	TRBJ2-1	TGTGCCAGCAGCTCTGAGAGGAGGTCCTACAATGAGCAGTTCTTC	CASSSERRSYNEQFF
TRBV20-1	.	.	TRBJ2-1	TGCAGTGCTAGGGTAGTTAATGAGCAGTTCTTC	CSARVVNEQFF
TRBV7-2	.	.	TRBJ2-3	TGTGCCAGCAGCGTTCTAGCAGCGGTCACAGATACGCAGTATTTT	CASSVLAAVTDTQYF
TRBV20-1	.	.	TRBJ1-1	TGCAGTGCGGGTCAGGTTGAAGCTTTCTTT	CSAGQVEAFF
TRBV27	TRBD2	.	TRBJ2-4	TGTGCCAGCAGTCAGGGACTAGCGGGATCTACCGGAGCCAAAAACATTCAGTACTTC	CASSQGLAGSTGAKNIQYF
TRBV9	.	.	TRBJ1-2	TGTGCCAGCAGCGCGGAACCTTACCCCGGGACGGGGGGCTATGGCTACACCTTC	CASSAEPYPGTGGYGYTF
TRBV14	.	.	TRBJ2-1	TGTGCCAGCAGCCTAGTGCTTGCGGATAATGAGCAGTTCTTC	CASSLVLADNEQFF
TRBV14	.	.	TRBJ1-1	TGTGCCAGCAGCCAAGTTCGAGGTACTGAAGCTTTCTTT	CASSQVRGTEAFF
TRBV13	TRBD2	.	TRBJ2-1	TGTGCCAGCAGTTCGGGGGGAGTAGTGCCCTACAATGAGCAGTTCTTC	CASSSGGVVPYNEQFF
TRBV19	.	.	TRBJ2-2	TGTGCCATCCAAGCCAGGCCGAACACCGGGGAGCTGTTTTTT	CAIQARPNTGELFF
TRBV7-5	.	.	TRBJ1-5	TGTGCCAGAAGCTTACCCCCCCGTGGCAATCAGCCCCAGCATTTT	CARSLPPRGNQPQHF
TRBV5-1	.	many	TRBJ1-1	TGCGCCAGCTGGTCAGATATGAACACTGAAGCTTTCTTT	CASWSDMNTEAFF
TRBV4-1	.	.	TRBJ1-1	TGCGCCAGCAGCCAAGAAAACAGGGACGACACTGAAGCTTTCTTT	CASSQENRDDTEAFF
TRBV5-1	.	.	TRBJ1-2	TGCGCCAGCAGCTTACAGGGTAGCTATGGCTACACCTTC	CASSLQGSYGYTF
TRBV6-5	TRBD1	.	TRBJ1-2	TGTGCCAGCAGTTACTTGGACAGGATCTCCTATGGCTACACCTTC	CASSYLDRISYGYTF
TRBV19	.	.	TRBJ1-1	TGTGCCAGTCGGAGTGATCAGGGGCACACTGAAGCTTTCTTT	CASRSDQGHTEAFF
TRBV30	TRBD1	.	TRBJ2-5	TGTGCCTGGAGTGCGGACAGGAAAGAGACCCAGTACTTC	CAWSADRKETQYF
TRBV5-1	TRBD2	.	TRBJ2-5	TGCGCCAGCAGCTTGAACCTAGCGGGAGAGACCCAGTACTTC	CASSLNLAGETQYF
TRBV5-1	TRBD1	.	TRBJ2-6	TGCGCCAGCAGCTTGGTCGACAGGGCTCAGTCCCGTATGTCTGGGGCCAACGTCCTGACTTTC	CASSLVDRAQSRMSGANVLTF